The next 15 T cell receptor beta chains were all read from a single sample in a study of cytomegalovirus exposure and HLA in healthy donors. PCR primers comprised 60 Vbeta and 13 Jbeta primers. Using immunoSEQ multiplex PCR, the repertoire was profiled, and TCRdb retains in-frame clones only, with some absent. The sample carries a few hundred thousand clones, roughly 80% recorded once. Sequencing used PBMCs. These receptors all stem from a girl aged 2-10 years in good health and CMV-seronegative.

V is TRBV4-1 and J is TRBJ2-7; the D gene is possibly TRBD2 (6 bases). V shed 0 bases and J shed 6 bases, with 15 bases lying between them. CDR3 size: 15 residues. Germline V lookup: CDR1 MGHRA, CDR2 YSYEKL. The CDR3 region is CASSQDGLALAEQYF. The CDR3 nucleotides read TGCGCCAGCAGCCAAGATGGCCTAGCGTTAGCCGAGCAGTACTTC.

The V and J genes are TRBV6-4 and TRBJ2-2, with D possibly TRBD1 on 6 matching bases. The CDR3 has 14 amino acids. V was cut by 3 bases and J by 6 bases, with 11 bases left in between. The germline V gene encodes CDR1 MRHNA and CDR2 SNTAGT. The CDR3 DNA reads TGTGCCAGCAGTGAACTCGAGGGGGCCGGGGAGCTGTTTTTT. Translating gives CASSELEGAGELFF.

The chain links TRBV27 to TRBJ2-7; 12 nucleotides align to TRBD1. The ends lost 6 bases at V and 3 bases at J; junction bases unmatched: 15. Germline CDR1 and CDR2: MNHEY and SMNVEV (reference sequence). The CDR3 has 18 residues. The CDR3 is CASSSPGQGAHNRYEQYF. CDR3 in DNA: TGTGCCAGCAGCTCTCCGGGACAGGGGGCCCATAACCGCTACGAGCAGTACTTC.

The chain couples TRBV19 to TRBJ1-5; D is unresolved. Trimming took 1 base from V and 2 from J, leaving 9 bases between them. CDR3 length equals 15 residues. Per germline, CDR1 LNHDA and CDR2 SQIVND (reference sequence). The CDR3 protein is CASSIGVYGNQPQHF. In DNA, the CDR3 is TGTGCCAGTAGTATAGGAGTGTATGGCAATCAGCCCCAGCATTTT. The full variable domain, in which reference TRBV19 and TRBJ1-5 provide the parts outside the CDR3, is DGGITQSPKYLFRKEGQNVTLSCEQNLNHDAMYWYRQDPGQGLRLIYYSQIVNDFQKGDIAEGYSVSREKKESFPLTVTSAQKNPTAFYLCASSIGVYGNQPQHFGDGTRLSIL.

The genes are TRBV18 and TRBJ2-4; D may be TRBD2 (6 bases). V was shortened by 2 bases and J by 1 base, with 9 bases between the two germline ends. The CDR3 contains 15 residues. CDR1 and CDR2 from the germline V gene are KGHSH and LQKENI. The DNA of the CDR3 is TGTGCCAGCTCACCAGAGGAGGGGGCCAAAAACATTCAGTACTTC. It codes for CASSPEEGAKNIQYF. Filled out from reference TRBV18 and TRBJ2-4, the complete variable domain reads NAGVMQNPRHLVRRRGQEARLRCSPMKGHSHVYWYRQLPEEGLKFMVYLQKENIIDESGMPKERFSAEFPKEGPSILRIQQVVRGDSAAYFCASSPEEGAKNIQYFGAGTRLSVL.

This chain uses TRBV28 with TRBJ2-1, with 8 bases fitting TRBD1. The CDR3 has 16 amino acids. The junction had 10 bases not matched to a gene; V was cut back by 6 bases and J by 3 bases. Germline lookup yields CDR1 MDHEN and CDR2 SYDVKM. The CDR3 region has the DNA TGTGCCAGCAGCTTCAGGGGGCATCCCTTCTACAATGAGCAGTTCTTC. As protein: CASSFRGHPFYNEQFF.

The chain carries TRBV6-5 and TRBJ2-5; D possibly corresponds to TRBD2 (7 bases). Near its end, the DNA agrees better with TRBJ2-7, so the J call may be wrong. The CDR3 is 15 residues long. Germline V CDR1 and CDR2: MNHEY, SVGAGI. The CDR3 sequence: CASSYTSFGGAEQYF. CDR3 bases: TGTGCCAGCAGTTACACTTCATTTGGGGGGGCCGAGCAGTACTTC.

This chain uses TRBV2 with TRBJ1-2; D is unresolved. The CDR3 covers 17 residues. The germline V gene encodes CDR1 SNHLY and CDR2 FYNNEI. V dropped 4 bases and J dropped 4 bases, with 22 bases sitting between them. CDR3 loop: CASSGGSLIGVGYGYTF. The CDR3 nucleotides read TGTGCCAGCAGTGGAGGGTCCCTGATTGGTGTCGGCTATGGCTACACCTTC. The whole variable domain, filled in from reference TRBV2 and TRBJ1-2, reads EPEVTQTPSHQVTQMGQEVILRCVPISNHLYFYWYRQILGQKVEFLVSFYNNEISEKSEIFDDQFSVERPDGSNFTLKIRSTKLEDSAMYFCASSGGSLIGVGYGYTFGSGTRLTVV.

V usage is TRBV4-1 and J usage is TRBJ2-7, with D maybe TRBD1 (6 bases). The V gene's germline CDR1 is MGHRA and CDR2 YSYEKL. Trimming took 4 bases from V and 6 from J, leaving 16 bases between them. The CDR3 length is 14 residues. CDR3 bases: TGCGCCAGCAGCCTTGGACAGCTTAATGCCGAGCAGTACTTC. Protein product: CASSLGQLNAEQYF.

The CDR3 DNA reads as TGTGCCAGCATTCGGAGGGGCGACTACGAGCAGTACTTC. Amino acids: CASIRRGDYEQYF. This chain joins TRBV5-8 and TRBJ2-7; a possible D gene is TRBD2 (6 bases). V lost 6 bases and J lost 3, with 13 bases in between. Germline V CDR1 and CDR2: SGHTS, YDEGEE. There are 13 residues in the CDR3.

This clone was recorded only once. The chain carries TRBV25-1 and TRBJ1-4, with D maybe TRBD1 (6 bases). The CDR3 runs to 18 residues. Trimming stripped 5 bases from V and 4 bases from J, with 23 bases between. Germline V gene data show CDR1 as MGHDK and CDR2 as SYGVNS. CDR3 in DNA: TGTGCCAGCAGTAAACGGCAACCAGGGGAAGGGGGTAATGAAAAACTGTTTTTT. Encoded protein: CASSKRQPGEGGNEKLFF.

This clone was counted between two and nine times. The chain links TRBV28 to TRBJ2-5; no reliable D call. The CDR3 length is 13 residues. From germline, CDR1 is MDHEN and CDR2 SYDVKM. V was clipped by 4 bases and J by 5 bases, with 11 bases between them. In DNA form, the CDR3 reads TGTGCCAGCAGTTCCGGGTCTCAGGAGACCCAGTACTTC. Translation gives CASSSGSQETQYF.

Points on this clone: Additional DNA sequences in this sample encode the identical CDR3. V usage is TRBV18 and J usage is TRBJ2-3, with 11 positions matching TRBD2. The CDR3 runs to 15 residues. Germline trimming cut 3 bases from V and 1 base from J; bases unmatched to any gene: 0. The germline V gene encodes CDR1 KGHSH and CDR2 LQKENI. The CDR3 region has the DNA TGTGCCAGCTCACCGGGACTAGCGGGCACAGATACGCAGTATTTT. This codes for CASSPGLAGTDTQYF.

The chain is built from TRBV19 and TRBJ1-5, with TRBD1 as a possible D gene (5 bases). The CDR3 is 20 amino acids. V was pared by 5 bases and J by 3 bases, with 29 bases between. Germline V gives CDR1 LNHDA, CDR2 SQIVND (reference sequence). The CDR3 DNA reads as TGTGCCAGTAGTTACCTGCTCCCGGCAGGGCCCTTAATTAACAATCAGCCCCAGCATTTT. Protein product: CASSYLLPAGPLINNQPQHF. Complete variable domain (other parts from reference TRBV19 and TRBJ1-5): DGGITQSPKYLFRKEGQNVTLSCEQNLNHDAMYWYRQDPGQGLRLIYYSQIVNDFQKGDIAEGYSVSREKKESFPLTVTSAQKNPTAFYLCASSYLLPAGPLINNQPQHFGDGTRLSIL.

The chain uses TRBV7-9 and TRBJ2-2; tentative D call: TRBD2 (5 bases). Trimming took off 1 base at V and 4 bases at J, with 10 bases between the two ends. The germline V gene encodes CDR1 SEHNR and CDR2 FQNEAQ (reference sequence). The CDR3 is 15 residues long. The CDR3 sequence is CASSLVPSPTGELFF. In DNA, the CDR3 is TGTGCCAGCAGCTTAGTCCCTAGCCCCACCGGGGAGCTGTTTTTT.